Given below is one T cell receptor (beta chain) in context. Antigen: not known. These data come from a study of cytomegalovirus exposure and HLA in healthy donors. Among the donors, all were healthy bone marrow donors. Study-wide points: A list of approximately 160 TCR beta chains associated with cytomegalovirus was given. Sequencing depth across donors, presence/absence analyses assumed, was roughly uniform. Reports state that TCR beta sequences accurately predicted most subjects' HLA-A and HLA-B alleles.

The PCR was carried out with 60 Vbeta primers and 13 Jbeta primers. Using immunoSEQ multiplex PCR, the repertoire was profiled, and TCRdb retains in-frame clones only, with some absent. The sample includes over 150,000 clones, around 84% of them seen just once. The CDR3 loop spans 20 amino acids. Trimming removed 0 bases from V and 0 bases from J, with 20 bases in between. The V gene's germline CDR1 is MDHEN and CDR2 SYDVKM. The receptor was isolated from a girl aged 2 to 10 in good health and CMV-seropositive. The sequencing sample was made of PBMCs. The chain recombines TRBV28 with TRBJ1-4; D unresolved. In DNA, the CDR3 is TGTGCCAGCAGTTTATGGTACGGGCAACCGGAGGTCGCAACTAATGAAAAACTGTTTTTT. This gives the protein CASSLWYGQPEVATNEKLFF.